One sample yielded the 16 T cell receptor beta chains listed below, sequenced in a study of blood T cell repertoires in COVID-19. Using immunoSEQ multiplex PCR, the repertoire was profiled, and TCRdb retains in-frame clones only, with some absent. This sample has tens of thousands of clones; 85% to 95% occur once, and the top ten carry 2% to 2.5%. Sample: peripheral blood. All receptors derive from a human donor with active COVID-19. The donor label of this sample is uncertain.

The rearrangement uses TRBV12-3 or TRBV12-4 and TRBJ2-7; TRBD2 matches 8 bases. The CDR3 sequence is 12 residues long. V was clipped by 6 bases and J by 6 bases; unmatched bases: 4. CDR3 residues: CASSPGGGEQYF. As DNA, the CDR3 is TGTGCCAGCAGCCCCGGGGGGGGCGAGCAGTACTTC.

This sequence joins TRBV7-2 and TRBJ2-5; D remains ambiguous. With 3 bases removed from V and 5 bases from J, the gap between germline ends came to 7 bases. This CDR3 is 12 amino acids long. CDR1 and CDR2 (germline): SGHTA, FQGNSA. The CDR3 spells CASSFDGETQYF. The CDR3, as DNA: TGTGCCAGCAGCTTTGACGGGGAGACCCAGTACTTC.

This sequence joins TRBV9 and TRBJ2-5; no clear D gene. V gave up 0 bases and J gave up 0 bases, with 9 bases separating them. From germline, CDR1 is SGDLS and CDR2 YYNGEE. The CDR3 has 15 residues. The CDR3 DNA reads as TGTGCCAGCAGCGTAGGAGTGGCGGACCAAGAGACCCAGTACTTC. This sequence encodes CASSVGVADQETQYF.

This chain links TRBV5-1 with TRBJ1-1; 7 positions agree with TRBD1. The ends lost 2 bases at V and 0 bases at J; junction bases unmatched: 16. Germline-derived CDR1 and CDR2 are SGHRS and YFSETQ. This CDR3 region has 19 residues. The CDR3 bases are TGCGCCAGCAGCTTTGCAGGGGGGCCGGGGGTAAACATGAACACTGAAGCTTTCTTT. It is translated as CASSFAGGPGVNMNTEAFF.

This clone was recorded once. The V and J genes are TRBV19 and TRBJ2-3; TRBD2 matches at 9 bases. Germline V gene lookup returns CDR1 LNHDA and CDR2 SQIVND (reference sequence). With 2 bases clipped from V and 3 bases from J, the junction kept 6 bases outside the gene matches. The CDR3 spans 16 residues. CDR3 bases: TGTGCCAGTAGTATACCCCAGCGGGGGGAAACAGATACGCAGTATTTT. It specifies CASSIPQRGETDTQYF.

The rearrangement links TRBV4-1 to TRBJ2-7, with TRBD2 matching over 7 bases. The CDR3 sequence is 15 residues long. CDR1 is MGHRA, CDR2 YSYEKL, per germline. V gave up 5 bases and J gave up 0 bases; unmatched junction bases: 7. In DNA, the CDR3 is TGCGCCAGCAGCGCCGGGGGGAGCAGCTCCTACGAGCAGTACTTC. The encoded protein is CASSAGGSSSYEQYF.

The rearrangement uses TRBV9 and TRBJ1-1; D is uncertain. V lost 0 bases and J 11 bases, leaving 14 bases between the germline ends. The germline gives CDR1 SGDLS, CDR2 YYNGEE. The CDR3 has 13 residues. The CDR3 nucleotides read TGTGCCAGCAGCGTAGATGCGACAACGCTGGCTTTCTTT. As protein: CASSVDATTLAFF.

This chain uses TRBV19 with TRBJ2-3, with D possibly TRBD2 on 6 matching bases. Looked up from germline, CDR1 is LNHDA and CDR2 is SQIVND (reference sequence). The CDR3 has 13 amino acids. V lost 3 bases, J lost 3 bases, and 7 bases lay in between. CDR3 DNA: TGTGCCAGTAGTATTGGGGGGACAGATACGCAGTATTTT. Translation gives CASSIGGTDTQYF.

The rearrangement uses TRBV6-1 and TRBJ1-2; D is uncertain. Germline CDR1 MNHNS, CDR2 SASEGT. The CDR3 covers 15 residues. Trimming took 0 bases from V and 4 from J, leaving 12 bases between them. The CDR3 spells CASSEALREVYGYTF. As DNA, the CDR3 is TGTGCCAGCAGTGAAGCGCTTCGAGAGGTCTATGGCTACACCTTC.

The genes are TRBV14 and TRBJ1-3; D is unclear. V dropped 0 bases and J dropped 4 bases, with 13 bases sitting between them. This CDR3 is 16 amino acids long. Germline V gives CDR1 SGHDN, CDR2 FVKESK. CDR3 amino acids: CASSQDLENSGNTIYF. The CDR3 region has the DNA TGTGCCAGCAGCCAAGACCTTGAGAACTCGGGAAACACCATATATTTT.

This chain uses TRBV3-1 (or the pseudogene TRBV3-2) with TRBJ2-1; 7 positions agree with TRBD1. The ends lost 4 bases at V and 6 bases at J; junction bases unmatched: 12. Germline lookup yields CDR1 LGHDT and CDR2 YNNKEL (reference sequence). The CDR3 totals 16 residues. DNA of the CDR3: TGTGCCAGCAGCCCCCCTCGTCAGGGGGTCGGCAATGAGCAGTTCTTC. Its protein is CASSPPRQGVGNEQFF.

This rearrangement joins TRBV27 to TRBJ2-3, with 9 bases matching TRBD2. V was clipped by 6 bases and J by 5 bases; unmatched bases: 12. The CDR3 totals 16 residues. CDR1 MNHEY and CDR2 SMNVEV come from the germline V gene (reference sequence). As DNA, the CDR3 is TGTGCCAGCAGACGTGGGACTAGCCCATCGGGAGATACGCAGTATTTT. It specifies CASRRGTSPSGDTQYF.

The rearrangement links TRBV28 to TRBJ2-3; a possible D gene is TRBD2 (5 bases). CDR1 and CDR2 (germline): MDHEN, SYDVKM. The V and J ends lost 2 bases and 1 base respectively, with 16 bases between them. This CDR3 has 17 amino acids. CDR3 amino acids: CASSLPQTNFGTDTQYF. The CDR3 DNA reads TGTGCCAGCAGTTTACCACAGACTAATTTCGGCACAGATACGCAGTATTTT.

In this sample, this clone turned up once. V gene TRBV6-2 or TRBV6-3 combines with J gene TRBJ1-5; D uncertain. Deletions cut 5 bases from V and 0 bases from J, with 14 bases between. Germline V gives CDR1 MNHEY, CDR2 SVGEGT. The CDR3 is 16 amino acids. The CDR3 region is CASSPHQDYSNQPQHF. CDR3 nucleotide sequence: TGTGCCAGCAGTCCCCATCAGGACTATAGCAATCAGCCCCAGCATTTT.

The chain joins TRBV7-6 to TRBJ2-1, with TRBD2 matching 10 bases. The CDR3 sequence is 15 residues long. Germline CDR1 is SGHVS and CDR2 is FNYEAQ. Trimming at V came to 4 bases and at J to 5 bases, leaving 5 bases not matched to a gene. This CDR3 is CASSSIAGGNNEQFF. The CDR3 bases are TGTGCCAGCAGCTCCATAGCGGGGGGCAACAATGAGCAGTTCTTC.

The rearrangement uses TRBV19 and TRBJ2-1; TRBD1 agrees at 9 bases. The germline V gene has CDR1 LNHDA and CDR2 SQIVND (reference sequence). Losses at the gene ends were 7 bases for V and 9 bases for J; bases not matched to a gene: 7. The CDR3 is made up of 13 amino acids. The CDR3 is CASIGTGFLEQFF. CDR3 nucleotides: TGTGCCAGTATTGGGACAGGGTTCCTTGAGCAGTTCTTC.